This T cell receptor (beta chain) was sequenced during a study of T-cell memory formation after mild COVID-19. This clonotype came up a few times. UMIs and sample barcodes were carried by the TCR alpha and TCR beta cDNA libraries that 5'RACE produced using constant-segment primers. MiXCR, applied by TCRdb to the 5' RACE reads, yields one record per CDR3 protein. This sample has about 110,000 distinct CDR3 sequences, with around 17% found just once. The sequence was obtained from a young man who had mild COVID-19 (a few samples of this study predate the infection). Cell type and time point are not known. Sequenced sample: PBMCs or a T cell subset sorted from them (not recorded which).

The CDR3 DNA sequence: TGTGCCAGCAGCTCAACCCTCGACGTAGCGGGGGTAAACAATGAGCAGTTCTTC. This encodes CASSSTLDVAGVNNEQFF. V gene TRBV7-3 combines with J gene TRBJ2-1; 9 bases align to TRBD2. The germline CDR1 and CDR2 sequences are SGHTA and FQGTGA. This CDR3 has 18 residues. V trimming: 4 bases; J trimming: 5 bases; junction bases outside the gene matches: 15.